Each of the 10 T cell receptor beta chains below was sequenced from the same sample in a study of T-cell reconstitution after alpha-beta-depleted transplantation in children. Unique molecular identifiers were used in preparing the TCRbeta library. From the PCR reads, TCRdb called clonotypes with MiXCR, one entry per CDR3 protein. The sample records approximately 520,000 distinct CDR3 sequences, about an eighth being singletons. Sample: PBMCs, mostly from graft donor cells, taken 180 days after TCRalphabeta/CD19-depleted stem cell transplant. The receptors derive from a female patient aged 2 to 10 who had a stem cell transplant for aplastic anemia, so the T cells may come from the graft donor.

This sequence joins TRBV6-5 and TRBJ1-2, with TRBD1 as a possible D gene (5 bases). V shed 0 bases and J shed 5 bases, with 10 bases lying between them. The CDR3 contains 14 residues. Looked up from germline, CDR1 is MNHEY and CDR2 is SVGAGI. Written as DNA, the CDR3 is TGTGCCAGCAGTTACTCGACTACAGGTTATGGCTACACCTTC. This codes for CASSYSTTGYGYTF.

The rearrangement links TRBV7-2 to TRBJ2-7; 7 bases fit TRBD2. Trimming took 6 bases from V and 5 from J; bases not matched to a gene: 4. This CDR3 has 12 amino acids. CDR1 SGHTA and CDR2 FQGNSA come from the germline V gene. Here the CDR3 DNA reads TGTGCCAGCAGGGGAGGGGCAGACGAGCAGTACTTC. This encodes CASRGGADEQYF.

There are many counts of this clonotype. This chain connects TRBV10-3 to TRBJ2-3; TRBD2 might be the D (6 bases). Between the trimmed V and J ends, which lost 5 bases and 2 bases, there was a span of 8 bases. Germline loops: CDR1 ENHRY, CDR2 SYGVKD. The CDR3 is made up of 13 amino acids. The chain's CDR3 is CAISRENTDTQYF. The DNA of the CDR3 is TGTGCCATCAGTCGGGAGAACACAGATACGCAGTATTTT.

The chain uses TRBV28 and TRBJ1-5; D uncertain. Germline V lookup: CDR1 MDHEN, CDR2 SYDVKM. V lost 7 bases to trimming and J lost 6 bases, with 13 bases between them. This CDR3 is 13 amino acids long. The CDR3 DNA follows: TGTGCCAGCACCCTCGTACCACGTCAGCCCCAGCATTTT. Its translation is CASTLVPRQPQHF.

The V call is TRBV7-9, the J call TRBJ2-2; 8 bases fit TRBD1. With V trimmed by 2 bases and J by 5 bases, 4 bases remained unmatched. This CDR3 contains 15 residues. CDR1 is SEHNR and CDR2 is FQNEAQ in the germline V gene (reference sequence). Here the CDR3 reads CASSLSDRATGELFF. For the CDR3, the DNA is TGTGCCAGCAGCTTATCGGACAGGGCTACCGGGGAGCTGTTTTTT.

CDR3 residues: CSASSRGSTDTQYF. CDR3 coding DNA: TGCAGTGCCAGTTCCCGGGGGAGCACAGATACGCAGTATTTT. This chain links TRBV20-1 with TRBJ2-3; possible D gene TRBD2, 6 bases. Germline V gene data show CDR1 as DFQATT and CDR2 as SNEGSKA (reference sequence). Trimming took 6 bases from V and 0 from J, leaving 13 bases between them. This CDR3 contains 14 residues.

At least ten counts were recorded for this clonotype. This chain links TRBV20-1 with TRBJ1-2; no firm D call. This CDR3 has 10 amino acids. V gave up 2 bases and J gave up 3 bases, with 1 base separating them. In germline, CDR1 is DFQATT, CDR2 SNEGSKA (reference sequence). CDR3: CSARHYGYTF. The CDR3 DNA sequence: TGCAGTGCTAGACACTATGGCTACACCTTC.

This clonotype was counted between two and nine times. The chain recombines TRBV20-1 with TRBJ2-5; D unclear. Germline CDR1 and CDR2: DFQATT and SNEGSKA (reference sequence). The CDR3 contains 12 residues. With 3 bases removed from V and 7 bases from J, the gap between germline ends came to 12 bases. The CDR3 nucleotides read TGCAGTGCTAGGGCTAATGGCCGGACCCAGTACTTC. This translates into CSARANGRTQYF.

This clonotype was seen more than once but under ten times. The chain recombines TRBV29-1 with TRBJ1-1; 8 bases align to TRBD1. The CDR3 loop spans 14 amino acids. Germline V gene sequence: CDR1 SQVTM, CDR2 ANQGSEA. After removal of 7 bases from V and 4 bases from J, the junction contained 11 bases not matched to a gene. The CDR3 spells CSGRTGREGTEAFF. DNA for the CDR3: TGCAGCGGTCGGACAGGGAGAGAAGGCACTGAAGCTTTCTTT.

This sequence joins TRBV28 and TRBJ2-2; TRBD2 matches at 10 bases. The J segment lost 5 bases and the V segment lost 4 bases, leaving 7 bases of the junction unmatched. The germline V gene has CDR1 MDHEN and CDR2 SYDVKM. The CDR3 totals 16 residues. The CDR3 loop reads CASSYSLAGETGELFF. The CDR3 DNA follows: TGTGCCAGCAGTTATTCCCTAGCGGGAGAGACCGGGGAGCTGTTTTTT.